The T cell receptor beta chain under discussion was sequenced for a study of blood T cell repertoires in COVID-19. Looking at the study overall: The cDNA or gDNA used as material had been derived from T cells, B-cell-depleted T cells, or PBMCs.

Authors' analysis steps: Cell counts per sample came from amplifying reference gene primers. Using immunoSEQ multiplex PCR, the repertoire was profiled, and TCRdb retains in-frame clones only, with some absent. V and J calls plus clone size are reproduced from that table; the DNA served to infer D and trimming. Among about 260,000 clones listed, about 87% were seen once. Participant age was roughly 18 to 90 years, and participants resided in 25 or so US areas. Which cohort a participant joined came from the clinical history participants gave. The CDR3 consists of 13 residues. V shed 7 bases and J shed 1 base, with 10 bases lying between them. Germline CDR1 reads MDHEN; CDR2 reads SYDVKM.

The rearrangement joins TRBV28 to TRBJ1-1; no definite D call. The origin of this receptor is a woman in her thirties or forties who had been exposed to COVID-19. The source material was PBMCs or T cells enriched from blood (not recorded which). CDR3 DNA sequence: TGTGCCAGCACCCGAGGGCAGAACACTGAAGCTTTCTTT. Its protein product is CASTRGQNTEAFF. Based on the CDR3 plus reference TRBV28 and TRBJ1-1, the full variable domain is DVKVTQSSRYLVKRTGEKVFLECVQDMDHENMFWYRQDPGLGLRLIYFSYDVKMKEKGDIPEGYSVSREKKERFSLILESASTNQTSMYLCASTRGQNTEAFFGQGTRLTVV.